This passage covers 6 T cell receptor beta chains from one sample sequenced in a study of CD4 T cells in relation to SARS-CoV-2 and coronaviruses. The unexposed donors gave CD4+ T cells in about 2010-2019, prior to COVID-19. Sequenced by immunoSEQ multiplex PCR; TCRdb stores in-frame clones only, minus some. The table records 60,000 or so clones, around 93% of them present only once. Input material: naive CD4+ T cells from PBMCs. Subset of the sample: naive CD4+ T cells isolated by negative enrichment. The receptors stem from a human donor in good health.

For the CDR3, the DNA is TGTGCCAGTAGTATTGACGGGGTGAACACTGAAGCTTTCTTT. As protein: CASSIDGVNTEAFF. The V and J genes are TRBV19 and TRBJ1-1, with D unclear. The V end was cut by 3 bases, the J end by 0 bases, with 8 bases between. The length of the CDR3 is 14 residues. CDR1 LNHDA and CDR2 SQIVND come from the germline V gene (reference sequence).

This clone came up a few times. The chain has TRBV25-1 and TRBJ1-4, with 8 bases that match TRBD1. The trim removed 5 bases at V and 8 bases at J, leaving 10 bases unmatched. Germline CDR1 reads MGHDK; CDR2 reads SYGVNS. The CDR3 has 15 amino acids. CDR3 in amino acids: CASSIRTGLGEKLFF. CDR3 bases: TGTGCCAGCAGTATCAGGACAGGGTTAGGAGAAAAACTGTTTTTT.

The J gene is TRBJ2-2, the V gene TRBV27; D may be TRBD1 or TRBD2 (5 bases each). CDR1 is MNHEY and CDR2 is SMNVEV in the germline V gene (reference sequence). The CDR3 contains 15 residues. With 8 bases removed from V and 0 bases from J, the gap between germline ends came to 13 bases. This CDR3 is CASYRDGPNTGELFF. The CDR3 DNA sequence: TGTGCCAGCTATAGGGACGGCCCGAACACCGGGGAGCTGTTTTTT.

The chain carries TRBV30 and TRBJ2-1; 10 nucleotides line up with TRBD2. CDR1 and CDR2 from the germline V gene are GTSNPN and SVGIG (reference sequence). CDR3 length: 15 residues. V shed 5 bases, J shed 1 base, and the junction held 5 bases outside the gene matches. CDR3 residues: CAWDGLAASYNEQFF. Here the CDR3 DNA reads TGTGCCTGGGACGGACTAGCGGCGTCCTACAATGAGCAGTTCTTC.

This chain uses TRBV5-1 with TRBJ2-3; 14 nucleotides line up with TRBD2. The CDR3 spans 14 residues. The V gene end was trimmed by 8 bases and the J gene end by 3 bases; junction bases not matched to a gene: 2. Per germline, CDR1 SGHRS and CDR2 YFSETQ. In nucleotides, the CDR3 is TGCGCCAGTCGACTAGCGGGAGGGACAGATACGCAGTATTTT. It codes for CASRLAGGTDTQYF.

This clone was detected once. This chain uses TRBV7-9 with TRBJ1-1, with D hard to call. There are 14 residues in the CDR3. V lost 5 bases, J lost 6 bases, and 16 bases lay in between. Looked up from germline, CDR1 is SEHNR and CDR2 is FQNEAQ (reference sequence). The CDR3: CASSPTEGSPEAFF. The CDR3 DNA is TGTGCCAGCAGCCCAACCGAAGGGAGCCCTGAAGCTTTCTTT.